These 10 T cell receptor beta chains share one sample of origin, sequenced in a study of cytomegalovirus exposure and HLA in healthy donors. PCR employed 60 Vbeta and 13 Jbeta primers. The protocol was immunoSEQ multiplex PCR, while the TCRdb copy is restricted to in-frame clones and leaves out a portion. The sample includes approximately 170,000 clones, approximately 79% of them seen just once. The sequencing input was PBMCs. The receptors were gathered from a woman under 30 in good health and CMV-seronegative.

The chain uses TRBV7-9 and TRBJ2-1; a weak D match, TRBD1 (5 bases). V lost 1 base to trimming and J lost 5 bases, with 6 bases between them. This CDR3 is 13 amino acids long. CDR1 SEHNR and CDR2 FQNEAQ come from the germline V gene (reference sequence). Here the CDR3 DNA reads TGTGCCAGCAGCTTAGGCAGGGACAATGAGCAGTTCTTC. This translates into CASSLGRDNEQFF.

This chain connects TRBV5-1 to TRBJ2-2; tentative D call: TRBD2 (6 bases). The V end lost 4 bases, the J end lost 0 bases, and 13 bases lay between the germline ends. The CDR3 runs 16 residues. Germline V gives CDR1 SGHRS, CDR2 YFSETQ. CDR3 bases: TGCGCCAGCAGCCCTAGGGACTCTTCGAACACCGGGGAGCTGTTTTTT. Translation: CASSPRDSSNTGELFF.

This clone was recorded at least ten times. V and J are TRBV6-4 and TRBJ2-3; 8 bases align to TRBD2. V lost 3 bases, J lost 0 bases, and 2 bases stayed unmatched. The CDR3 length is 15 residues. Germline V gene lookup returns CDR1 MRHNA and CDR2 SNTAGT. The CDR3 DNA follows: TGTGCCAGCAGTGAGCGGGGGGAAAGCACAGATACGCAGTATTTT. Protein sequence: CASSERGESTDTQYF.

The chain carries TRBV19 and TRBJ1-6, with TRBD1 identical over 10 bases. V shed 6 bases and J 13 bases; nucleotides not matched to a gene: 15. CDR1 and CDR2 from the germline V gene are LNHDA and SQIVND (reference sequence). The CDR3 totals 16 residues. The CDR3 region has the DNA TGTGCCAGTAGACGCTCGTGGGACAGGGGAATGAGGCCCCTCCACTTT. This sequence encodes CASRRSWDRGMRPLHF.

The V gene is TRBV28, the J gene TRBJ2-1; 10 bases are a match to TRBD2. Germline V lookup: CDR1 MDHEN, CDR2 SYDVKM. The CDR3 sequence is 14 residues long. CDR3 loop: CATTVAGGYNEQFF. The CDR3 region has the DNA TGTGCGACCACAGTAGCGGGGGGTTACAATGAGCAGTTCTTC.

This chain connects TRBV10-2 to TRBJ1-5; possible D gene TRBD1, 5 bases. Germline V gives CDR1 WSHSY, CDR2 SAAADI. V lost 7 bases to trimming and J lost 2 bases, with 15 bases between them. CDR3 length equals 15 residues. This CDR3 is CASMGRLVGNQPQHF. The CDR3 DNA reads as TGCGCCAGCATGGGGCGTCTCGTTGGCAATCAGCCCCAGCATTTT.

The V and J genes are TRBV28 and TRBJ1-2; possibly TRBD1 for D (5 bases). The ends were cut back, 1 base at V and 2 bases at J, with 11 bases in the middle. Germline V gene lookup returns CDR1 MDHEN and CDR2 SYDVKM. The CDR3 loop spans 15 amino acids. The CDR3 region has the DNA TGTGCCAGCAGTTTATTATCAGGGTCGAACTATGGCTACACCTTC. Translating it yields CASSLLSGSNYGYTF.

V and J are TRBV5-1 and TRBJ2-5; tentative D call: TRBD1 (6 bases). The CDR3 length is 14 residues. V lost 4 bases, J lost 2 bases, and 12 bases lay in between. Germline assignment: CDR1 SGHRS and CDR2 YFSETQ. The CDR3, as DNA: TGCGCCAGCAGCCCCTTCGGACAGCAAGAGACCCAGTACTTC. This encodes CASSPFGQQETQYF.

The J gene is TRBJ2-1, the V gene TRBV5-4; TRBD1 agrees at 10 bases. J was trimmed by 3 bases and V by 5 bases; bases with no gene match: 2. Germline-derived CDR1 and CDR2 are SGHNT and YYREEE (reference sequence). The CDR3 consists of 14 residues. Here the CDR3 reads CASRTGGFYNEQFF. The CDR3 DNA reads TGTGCCAGCAGGACAGGGGGCTTCTACAATGAGCAGTTCTTC.

The CDR3, as DNA: TGTGCCTGGAGTGTACATAAGACTAGCGGATCCTACGAGCAGTACTTC. It translates to CAWSVHKTSGSYEQYF. V and J are TRBV30 and TRBJ2-7; TRBD2 matches at 9 bases. Per germline, CDR1 GTSNPN and CDR2 SVGIG (reference sequence). Trimming at V came to 0 bases and at J to 1 base, leaving 7 bases not matched to a gene. The CDR3 runs to 16 residues.